This T cell receptor beta chain was profiled in a study of OX40 agonist ivuxolimab in advanced cancers. Germline V gene sequence: CDR1 SGHNT, CDR2 YENEEA. The V gene end was trimmed by 5 bases and the J gene end by 5 bases; junction bases not matched to a gene: 3. This CDR3 has 12 amino acids. Sequencing was performed with immunoSEQ multiplex PCR; in TCRdb, only in-frame clones are kept and a portion is missing. The sample consists of 75,000 to 95,000 clones, 85% to 90% of them appearing once. Sequenced material: CD4+ or CD8+ T cells sorted from blood, taken in a trial of the OX40 agonist ivuxolimab. The sequence came from an adult with an advanced solid tumor such as melanoma, head and neck, liver or kidney cancer. The rearrangement uses TRBV11-3 and TRBJ2-7; 7 bases map to TRBD1. Here the CDR3 reads CASSPGTDEQYF. In nucleotides, the CDR3 is TGTGCCAGCAGCCCAGGGACAGACGAGCAGTACTTC.